These 5 T cell receptor beta chains originate from one sample sequenced in a study of CD8+CD57+ T cells in acquired aplastic anemia. The TCR beta profiling, which covered VDJ combination and CDR3 sequence, was carried out using genomic DNA as the template. TCRdb re-called the reads through MiXCR, storing one row per CDR3 protein. The sample contains 150,000 or so distinct CDR3 sequences, 50% to 75% of which appear only once. The sample consisted of sorted CD4+, CD8+, or CD8+CD57+ T cells (not recorded which) from PBMCs. These receptor sequences come from a human donor in good health.

This sequence joins TRBV20-1 and TRBJ2-7; 8 bases line up with TRBD1. The germline CDR1 and CDR2 sequences are DFQATT and SNEGSKA (reference sequence). The V gene end was trimmed by 3 bases and the J gene end by 0 bases; junction bases not matched to a gene: 7. CDR3 length equals 15 residues. CDR3 in amino acids: CSARDRDRSSYEQYF. CDR3 coding DNA: TGCAGTGCTAGGGACCGGGACAGGAGCTCCTACGAGCAGTACTTC.

The chain employs TRBV2 and TRBJ2-2, with 14 positions matching TRBD2. CDR3 size: 17 residues. The germline V gene encodes CDR1 SNHLY and CDR2 FYNNEI. V lost 6 bases and J lost 4; bases outside the gene matches: 7. The CDR3 spells CASRPGLAGESTGELFF. The CDR3 nucleotides read TGTGCCAGCAGGCCGGGACTAGCGGGGGAGTCCACCGGGGAGCTGTTTTTT.

The DNA of the CDR3 is TGCAGTGCAAATATCGGGCAGTTGGAGACCCAGTACTTC. This gives the protein CSANIGQLETQYF. The genes are TRBV20-1 and TRBJ2-5; no definite D call. CDR3 length equals 13 residues. Germline CDR1 DFQATT, CDR2 SNEGSKA (reference sequence). Trimming stripped 6 bases from V and 5 bases from J, with 16 bases between.

The CDR3 sequence: CASSRGGTGAEAFF. The CDR3 coding sequence is TGTGCCAGTTCGAGGGGAGGGACGGGGGCTGAAGCTTTCTTT. The chain uses TRBV2 and TRBJ1-1; D might be TRBD1 (5 bases). Trimming took 9 bases from V and 6 from J, leaving 20 bases between them. The V gene's germline CDR1 is SNHLY and CDR2 FYNNEI. The CDR3 has 14 amino acids.

This clonotype was counted many times. The V gene is TRBV4-1, the J gene TRBJ2-5, with D perhaps TRBD1 (6 bases). The CDR3 consists of 15 residues. Trimming stripped 1 base from V and 1 base from J, with 10 bases between. Germline V gene lookup returns CDR1 MGHRA and CDR2 YSYEKL. This CDR3 is CASSQVGRGQETQYF. The CDR3 DNA reads as TGCGCCAGCAGCCAAGTTGGCAGGGGCCAAGAGACCCAGTACTTC.